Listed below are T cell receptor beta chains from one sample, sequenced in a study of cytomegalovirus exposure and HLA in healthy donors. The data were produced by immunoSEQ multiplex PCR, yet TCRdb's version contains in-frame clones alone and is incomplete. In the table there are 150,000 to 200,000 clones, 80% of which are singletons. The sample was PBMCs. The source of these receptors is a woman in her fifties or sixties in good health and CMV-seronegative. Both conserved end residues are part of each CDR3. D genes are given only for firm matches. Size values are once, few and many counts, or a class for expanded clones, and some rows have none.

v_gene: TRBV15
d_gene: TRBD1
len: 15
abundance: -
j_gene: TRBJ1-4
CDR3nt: TGTGCCACCAGCAGAGGGGACAGAGGGCCTGAAAAACTGTTTTTT
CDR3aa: CATSRGDRGPEKLFF

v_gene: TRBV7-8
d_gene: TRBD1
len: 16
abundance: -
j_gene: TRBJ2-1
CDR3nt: TGTGCCAGCAGCTTAATTCGGACAGGGGCCTACAATGAGCAGTTCTTC
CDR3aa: CASSLIRTGAYNEQFF

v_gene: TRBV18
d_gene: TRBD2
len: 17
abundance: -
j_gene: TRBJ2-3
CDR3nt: TGTGCCAGCTCACCAAAAGTCGGGGGGGGAACCACAGATACGCAGTATTTT
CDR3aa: CASSPKVGGGTTDTQYF

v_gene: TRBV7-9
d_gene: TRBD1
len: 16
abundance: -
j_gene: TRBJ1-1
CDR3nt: TGTGCCAGCAGCCCCCCGACAGGGGGCCTGAACACTGAAGCTTTCTTT
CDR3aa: CASSPPTGGLNTEAFF

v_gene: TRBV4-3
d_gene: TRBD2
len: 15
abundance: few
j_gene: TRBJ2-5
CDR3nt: TGCGCCAGCAGCCAGGGGACTAGCGGACAAGAGACCCAGTACTTC
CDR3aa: CASSQGTSGQETQYF

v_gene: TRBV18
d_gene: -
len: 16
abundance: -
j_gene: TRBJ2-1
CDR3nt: TGTGCCAGCTCACCACATCCGCCAGGGGGGCACTATGAGCAGTTCTTC
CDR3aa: CASSPHPPGGHYEQFF

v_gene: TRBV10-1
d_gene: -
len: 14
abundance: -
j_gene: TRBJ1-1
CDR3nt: TGCGCCAGCAGTGTGAGCAGGGTAAGGACTGAAGCTTTCTTT
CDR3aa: CASSVSRVRTEAFF

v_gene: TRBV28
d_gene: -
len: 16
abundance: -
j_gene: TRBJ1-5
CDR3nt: TGTGCCAGCAGTTTCACCTCATTTCGGGGGTATCAGCCCCAGCATTTT
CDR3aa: CASSFTSFRGYQPQHF

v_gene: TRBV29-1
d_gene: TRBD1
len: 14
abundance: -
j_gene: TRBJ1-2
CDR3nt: TGCAGCGTTGGTGGGCAGGGGGCGGACTATGGCTACACCTTC
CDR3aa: CSVGGQGADYGYTF

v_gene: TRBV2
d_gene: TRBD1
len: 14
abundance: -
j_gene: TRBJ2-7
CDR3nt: TGTGCCAGCAGTGATGCGACAGGGGGCTACGAGCAGTACTTC
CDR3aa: CASSDATGGYEQYF

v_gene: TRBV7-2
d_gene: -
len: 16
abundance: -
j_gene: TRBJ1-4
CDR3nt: TGTGCCAGCAGCCGACGGACGGTGCAGGGTGGCGAAAAGCTGTTTTTT
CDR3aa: CASSRRTVQGGEKLFF

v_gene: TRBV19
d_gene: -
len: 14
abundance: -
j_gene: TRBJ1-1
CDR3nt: TGTGCCACTTCGGTCCGGGATTCGAACACTGAAGCTTTCTTT
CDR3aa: CATSVRDSNTEAFF

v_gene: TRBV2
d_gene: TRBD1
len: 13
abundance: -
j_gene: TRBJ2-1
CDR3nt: TGTGCCAGCAGCGGACAGGGCATCGATGAGCAGTTCTTC
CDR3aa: CASSGQGIDEQFF

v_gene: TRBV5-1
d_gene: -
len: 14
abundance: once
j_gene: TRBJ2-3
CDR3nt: TGCGCCAGCAGCTGGAGCGAAAGCACAGATACGCAGTATTTT
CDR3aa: CASSWSESTDTQYF

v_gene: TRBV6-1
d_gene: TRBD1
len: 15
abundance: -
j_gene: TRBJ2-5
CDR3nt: TGTGCCAGCAGTGAAGCTCCAGGGGGTGAGGAGACCCAGTACTTC
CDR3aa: CASSEAPGGEETQYF

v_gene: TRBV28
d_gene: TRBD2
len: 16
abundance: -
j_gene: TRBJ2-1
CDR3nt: TGTGCCAGCAGTTCCTATAGCGGGAGCTCCTACAATGAGCAGTTCTTC
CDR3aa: CASSSYSGSSYNEQFF

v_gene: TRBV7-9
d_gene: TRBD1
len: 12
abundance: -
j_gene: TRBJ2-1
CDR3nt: TGTGCCAGCAGCCCTGCAGGGGGTGAGCAGTTCTTC
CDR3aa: CASSPAGGEQFF

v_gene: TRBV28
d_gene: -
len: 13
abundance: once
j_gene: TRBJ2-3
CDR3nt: TGTGCCAGCAGTACGGTGGGCACAGATACGCAGTATTTT
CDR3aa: CASSTVGTDTQYF

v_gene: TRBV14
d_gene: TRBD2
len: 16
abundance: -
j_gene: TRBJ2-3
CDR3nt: TGTGCCAGCAGCCTCAGACGGGGGGGCCTTTCGGATACGCAGTATTTT
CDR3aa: CASSLRRGGLSDTQYF

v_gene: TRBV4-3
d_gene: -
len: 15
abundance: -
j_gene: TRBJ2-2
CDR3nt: TGCGCCAGCAGCCAAGAACTACTAGCATACGGGGAGCTGTTTTTT
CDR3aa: CASSQELLAYGELFF

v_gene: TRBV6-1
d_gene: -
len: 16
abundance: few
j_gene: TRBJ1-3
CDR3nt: TGTGCCAGCAGTGACATCGGCAGGGGATCTGGAAACACCATATATTTT
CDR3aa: CASSDIGRGSGNTIYF

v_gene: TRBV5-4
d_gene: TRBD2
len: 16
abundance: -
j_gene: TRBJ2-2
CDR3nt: TGTGCCAGCAGCTCGGGGACTAGCGGGAACACCGGGGAGCTGTTTTTT
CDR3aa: CASSSGTSGNTGELFF

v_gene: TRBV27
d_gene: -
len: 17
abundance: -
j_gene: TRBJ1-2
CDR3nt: TGTGCCAGCAGTTTGTTTGGACACCTAAGAACTAACTATGGCTACACCTTC
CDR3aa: CASSLFGHLRTNYGYTF

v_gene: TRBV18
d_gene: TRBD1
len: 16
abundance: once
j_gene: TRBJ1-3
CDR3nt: TGTGCCAGCTCCGGGACAGGGTTACTCTCTGGAAACACCATATATTTT
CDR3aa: CASSGTGLLSGNTIYF

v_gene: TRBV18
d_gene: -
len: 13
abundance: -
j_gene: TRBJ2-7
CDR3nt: TGTGCCAGCTCACCAGACGTACAGAGTGAGCAGTACTTC
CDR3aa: CASSPDVQSEQYF

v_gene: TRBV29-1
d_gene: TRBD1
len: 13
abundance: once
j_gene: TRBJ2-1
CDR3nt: TGCAGCGTTGAACGGGACAGTTACAATGAGCAGTTCTTC
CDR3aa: CSVERDSYNEQFF

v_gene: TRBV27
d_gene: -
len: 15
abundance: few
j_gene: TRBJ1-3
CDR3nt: TGTGCCAGCAGAGATTTAGGGGCAGAGGGAAACACCATATATTTT
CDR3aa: CASRDLGAEGNTIYF

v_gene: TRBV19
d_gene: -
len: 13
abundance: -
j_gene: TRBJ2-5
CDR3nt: TGTGCCAGTAGTTTCAACAGGGAGGAGACCCAGTACTTC
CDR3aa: CASSFNREETQYF

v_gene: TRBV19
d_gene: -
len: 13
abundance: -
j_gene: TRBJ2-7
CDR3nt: TGTGCCAGCCACGGACAACTGATCTACGAGCAGTACTTC
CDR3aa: CASHGQLIYEQYF

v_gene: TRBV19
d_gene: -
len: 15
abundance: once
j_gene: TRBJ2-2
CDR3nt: TGTGCCAGTAGTATAGGCGGATTGTACACCGGGGAGCTGTTTTTT
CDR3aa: CASSIGGLYTGELFF

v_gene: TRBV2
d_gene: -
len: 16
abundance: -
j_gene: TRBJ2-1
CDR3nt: TGTGCCAGCAGACCCCCGCAGAAATCCTCCTACAATGAGCAGTTCTTC
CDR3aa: CASRPPQKSSYNEQFF

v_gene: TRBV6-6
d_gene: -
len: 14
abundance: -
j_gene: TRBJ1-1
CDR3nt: TGTGCCAGCAGCCCCATAGGGAGTGGCACTGAAGCTTTCTTT
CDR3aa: CASSPIGSGTEAFF

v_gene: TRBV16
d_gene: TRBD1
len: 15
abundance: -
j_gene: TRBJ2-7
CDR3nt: TGTGCCAGCAGCCAATCGACAGGGGGCGTTGACGAGCAGTACTTC
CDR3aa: CASSQSTGGVDEQYF

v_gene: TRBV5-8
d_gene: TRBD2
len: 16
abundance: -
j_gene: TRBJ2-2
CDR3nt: TGTGCCAGCGAGGTCAGCGGTTGGGGGGGACCCCGGGAGCTGTTTTTT
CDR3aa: CASEVSGWGGPRELFF

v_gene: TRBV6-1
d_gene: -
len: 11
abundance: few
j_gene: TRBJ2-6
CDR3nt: TGTGCCAGCAGTGAAGCTTCGGTCCTGACTTTC
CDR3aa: CASSEASVLTF

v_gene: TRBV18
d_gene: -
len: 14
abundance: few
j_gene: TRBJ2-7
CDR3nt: TGTGCCAGCTCACCTCGACTAGGGGCCTACGAGCAGTACTTC
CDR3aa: CASSPRLGAYEQYF

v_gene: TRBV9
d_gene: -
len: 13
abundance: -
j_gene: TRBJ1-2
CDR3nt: TGTGCCAGCAGCCCCACAGGGTCCTATGGCTACACCTTC
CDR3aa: CASSPTGSYGYTF

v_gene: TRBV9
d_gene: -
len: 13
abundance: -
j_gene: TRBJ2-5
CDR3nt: TGTGCCAGCAGCGCGGACTGGGAAGAGACCCAGTACTTC
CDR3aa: CASSADWEETQYF